This entry describes one T cell receptor beta chain. Its antigen is unidentified. Researchers ran the PCR with 60 Vbeta and 13 Jbeta primers. The method was immunoSEQ multiplex PCR; TCRdb's version includes in-frame clones alone and lacks a portion of them. The sample has around 110,000 clones; over 70% are singletons. Trimming removed 3 bases from V and 4 bases from J; junction bases left unmatched: 14. Germline V gene sequence: CDR1 MGHRA, CDR2 YSYEKL. This CDR3 comprises 17 residues. The data derive from a study of cytomegalovirus exposure and HLA in healthy donors. Notes on the study in general: Previously analyzed data showed that most TCR beta V segments were productive at a frequency of about 87% or about 30%.

The sequenced sample consisted of PBMCs. The receptor was derived from a woman under 30 in good health and CMV-seronegative. The rearrangement joins TRBV4-1 to TRBJ1-2; 7 bases line up with TRBD1. The CDR3: CASSQSARDRNLYGYTF. In DNA form, the CDR3 reads TGCGCCAGCAGCCAGAGTGCCCGGGACAGAAACCTCTATGGCTACACCTTC.